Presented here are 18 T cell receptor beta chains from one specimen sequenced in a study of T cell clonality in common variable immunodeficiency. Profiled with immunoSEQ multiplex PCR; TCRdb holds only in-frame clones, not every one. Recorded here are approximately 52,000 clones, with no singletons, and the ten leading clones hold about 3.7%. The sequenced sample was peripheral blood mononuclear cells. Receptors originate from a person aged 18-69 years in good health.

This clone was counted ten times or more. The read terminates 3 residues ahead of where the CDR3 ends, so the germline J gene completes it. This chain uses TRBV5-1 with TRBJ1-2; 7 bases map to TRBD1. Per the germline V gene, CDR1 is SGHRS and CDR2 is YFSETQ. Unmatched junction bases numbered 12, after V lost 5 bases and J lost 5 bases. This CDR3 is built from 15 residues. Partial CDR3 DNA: TGCGCCAGCAGTGCGGGTCAGGGGGATAGATATGGC. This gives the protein CASSAGQGDRYG. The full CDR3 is CASSAGQGDRYGYTF.

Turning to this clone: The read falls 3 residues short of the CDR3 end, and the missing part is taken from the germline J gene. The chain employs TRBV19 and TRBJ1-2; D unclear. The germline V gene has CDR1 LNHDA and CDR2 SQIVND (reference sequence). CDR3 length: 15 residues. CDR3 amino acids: CASSPTSGVLNDYTF. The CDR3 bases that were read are TGTGCCAGTAGTCCGACTAGCGGGGTTCTGAATGAC.

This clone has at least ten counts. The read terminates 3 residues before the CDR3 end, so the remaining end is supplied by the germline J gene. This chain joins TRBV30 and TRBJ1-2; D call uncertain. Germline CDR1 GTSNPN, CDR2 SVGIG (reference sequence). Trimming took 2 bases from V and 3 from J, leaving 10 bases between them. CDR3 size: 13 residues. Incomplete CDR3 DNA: TGTGCCTGGAGTCCAGGCTTGGACTATGGC. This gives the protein CAWSPGLDYG. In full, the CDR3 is CAWSPGLDYGYTF.

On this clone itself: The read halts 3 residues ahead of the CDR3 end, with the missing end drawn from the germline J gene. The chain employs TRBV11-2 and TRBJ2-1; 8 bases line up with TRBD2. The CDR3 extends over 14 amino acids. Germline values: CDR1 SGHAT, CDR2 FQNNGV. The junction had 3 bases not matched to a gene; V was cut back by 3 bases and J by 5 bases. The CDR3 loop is CASSFSGANNEQFF. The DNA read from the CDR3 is TGTGCCAGCAGCTTTAGCGGGGCAAACAATGAG.

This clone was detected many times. The CDR3 sequence is CASSLGGRDTDTQYF. The part of the CDR3 DNA that was read is TGTGCCAGCAGCTTGGGCGGGAGGGATACAGATACG. V and J are TRBV5-4 and TRBJ2-3, with 9 positions matching TRBD2. The CDR3 end is not reached by the read, which stops 3 residues before it; the germline J gene fills it in. The CDR3 loop spans 15 amino acids. The V and J ends lost 0 bases and 3 bases, in that order; junction bases with no gene match: 2. CDR1 and CDR2 from the germline V gene are SGHNT and YYREEE (reference sequence). Variable domain in full (rest from reference TRBV5-4 and TRBJ2-3): ETGVTQSPTHLIKTRGQQVTLRCSSQSGHNTVSWYQQALGQGPQFIFQYYREEENGRGNFPPRFSGLQFPNYSSELNVNALELDDSALYLCASSLGGRDTDTQYFGPGTRLTVL.

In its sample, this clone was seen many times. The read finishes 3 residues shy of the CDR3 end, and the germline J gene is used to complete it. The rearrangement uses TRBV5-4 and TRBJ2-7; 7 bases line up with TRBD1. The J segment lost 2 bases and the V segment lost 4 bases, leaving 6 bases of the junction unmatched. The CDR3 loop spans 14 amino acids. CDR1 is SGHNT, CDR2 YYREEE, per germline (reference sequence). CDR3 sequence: CASSPYRGAYEQYF. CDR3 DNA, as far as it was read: TGTGCCAGCAGCCCCTACAGGGGAGCCTACGAG.

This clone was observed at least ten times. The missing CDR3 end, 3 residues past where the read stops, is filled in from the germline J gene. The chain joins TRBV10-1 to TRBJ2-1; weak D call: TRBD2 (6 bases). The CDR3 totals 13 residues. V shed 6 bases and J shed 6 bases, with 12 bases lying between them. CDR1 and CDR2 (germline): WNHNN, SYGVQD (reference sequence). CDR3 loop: CASSGDGGNEQFF. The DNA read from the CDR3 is TGCGCCAGCAGCGGAGACGGGGGCAATGAG.

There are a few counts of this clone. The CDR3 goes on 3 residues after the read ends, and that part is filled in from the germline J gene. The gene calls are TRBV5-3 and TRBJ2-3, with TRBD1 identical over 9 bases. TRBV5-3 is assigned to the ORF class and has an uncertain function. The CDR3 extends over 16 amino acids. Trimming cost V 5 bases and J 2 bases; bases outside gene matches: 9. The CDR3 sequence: CARRDRTGAPTDTQYF. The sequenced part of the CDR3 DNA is TGTGCCAGAAGAGACCGGACAGGGGCTCCCACAGATACG.

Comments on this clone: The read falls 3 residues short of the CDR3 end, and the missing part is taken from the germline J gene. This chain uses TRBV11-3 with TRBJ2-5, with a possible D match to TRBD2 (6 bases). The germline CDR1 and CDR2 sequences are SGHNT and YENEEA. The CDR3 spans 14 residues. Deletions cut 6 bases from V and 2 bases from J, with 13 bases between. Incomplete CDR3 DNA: TGTGCCAGCAGTTCCCTAGCGTTTCAAGAGACC. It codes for CASSSLAFQET. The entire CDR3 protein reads CASSSLAFQETQYF.

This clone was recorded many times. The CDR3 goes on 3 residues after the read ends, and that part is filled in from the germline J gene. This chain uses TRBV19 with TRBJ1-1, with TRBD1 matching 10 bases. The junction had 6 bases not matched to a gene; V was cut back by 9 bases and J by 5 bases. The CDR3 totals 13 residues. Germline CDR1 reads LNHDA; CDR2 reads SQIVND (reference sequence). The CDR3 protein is CASGGQGSTEAFF. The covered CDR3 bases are TGTGCCAGCGGGGGACAGGGGTCGACTGAA.

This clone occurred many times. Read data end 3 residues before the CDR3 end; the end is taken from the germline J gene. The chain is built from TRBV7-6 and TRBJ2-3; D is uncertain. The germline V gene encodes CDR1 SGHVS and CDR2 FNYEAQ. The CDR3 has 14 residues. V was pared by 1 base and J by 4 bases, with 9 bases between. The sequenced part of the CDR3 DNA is TGTGCCAGCAGCTTAGGTCGCTTAGCAGATACG. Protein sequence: CASSLGRLADT. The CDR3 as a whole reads CASSLGRLADTQYF.

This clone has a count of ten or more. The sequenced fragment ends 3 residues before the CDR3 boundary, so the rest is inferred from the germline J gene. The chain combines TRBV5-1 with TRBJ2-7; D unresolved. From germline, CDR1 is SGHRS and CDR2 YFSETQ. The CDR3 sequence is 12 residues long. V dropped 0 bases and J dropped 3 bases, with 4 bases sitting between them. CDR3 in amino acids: CASSLDYYEQYF. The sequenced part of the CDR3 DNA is TGCGCCAGCAGCTTGGATTACTACGAG.

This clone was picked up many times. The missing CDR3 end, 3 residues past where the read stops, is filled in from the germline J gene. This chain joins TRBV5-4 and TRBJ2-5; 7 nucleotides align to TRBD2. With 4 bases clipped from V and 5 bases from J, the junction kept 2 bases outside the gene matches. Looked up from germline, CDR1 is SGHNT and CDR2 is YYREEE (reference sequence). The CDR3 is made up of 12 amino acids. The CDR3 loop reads CASSGGGETQYF. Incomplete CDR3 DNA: TGTGCCAGCAGCGGCGGGGGTGAGACC.

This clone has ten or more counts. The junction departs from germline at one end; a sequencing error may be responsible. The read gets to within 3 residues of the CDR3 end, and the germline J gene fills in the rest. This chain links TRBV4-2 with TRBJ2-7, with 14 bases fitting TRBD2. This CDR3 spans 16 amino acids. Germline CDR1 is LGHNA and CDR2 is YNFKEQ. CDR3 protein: CASSQERTSGRYEQYF. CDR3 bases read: TGCGCCAGCAGCCAAGAGAGGACTAGCGGGAGGTACGAG.

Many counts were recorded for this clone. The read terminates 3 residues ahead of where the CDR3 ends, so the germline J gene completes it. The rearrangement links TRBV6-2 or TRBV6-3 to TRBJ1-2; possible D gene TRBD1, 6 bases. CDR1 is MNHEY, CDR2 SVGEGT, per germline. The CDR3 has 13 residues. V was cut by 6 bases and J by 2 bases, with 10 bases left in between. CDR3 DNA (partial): TGTGCCAGCAGACTTCAGGGGAACTATGGC. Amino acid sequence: CASRLQGNYG. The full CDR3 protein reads CASRLQGNYGYTF.

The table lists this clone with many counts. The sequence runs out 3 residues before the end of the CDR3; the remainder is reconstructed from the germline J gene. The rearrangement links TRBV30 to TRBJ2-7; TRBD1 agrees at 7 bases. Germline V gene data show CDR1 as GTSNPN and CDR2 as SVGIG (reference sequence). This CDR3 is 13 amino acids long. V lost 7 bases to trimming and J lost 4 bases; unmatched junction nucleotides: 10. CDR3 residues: CASKQGSFYEQYF. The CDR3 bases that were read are TGTGCCTCAAAACAGGGGTCTTTTTACGAG.

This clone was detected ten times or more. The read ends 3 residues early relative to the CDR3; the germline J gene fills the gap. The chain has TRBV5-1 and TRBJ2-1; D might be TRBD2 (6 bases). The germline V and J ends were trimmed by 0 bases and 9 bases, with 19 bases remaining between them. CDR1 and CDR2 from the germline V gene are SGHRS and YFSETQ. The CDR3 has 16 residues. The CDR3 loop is CASSLVPGVGGSEQFF. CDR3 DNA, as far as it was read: TGCGCCAGCAGCTTGGTACCGGGAGTGGGGGGATCTGAG.

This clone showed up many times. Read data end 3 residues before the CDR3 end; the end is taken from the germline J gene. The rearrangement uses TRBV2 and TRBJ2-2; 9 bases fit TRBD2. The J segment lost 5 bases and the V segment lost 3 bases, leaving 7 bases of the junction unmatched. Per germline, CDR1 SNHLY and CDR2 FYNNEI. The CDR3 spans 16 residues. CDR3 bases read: TGTGCCAGCAGTGAGGGCCTAGCGGGAAATACCGGGGAG. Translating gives CASSEGLAGNTGE. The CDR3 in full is CASSEGLAGNTGELFF.